The 23 T cell receptor beta chains presented below share a single source sample, sequenced in a study of early T cells in non-severe SARS-CoV-2 infection. A single record per CDR3 protein comes from TCRdb applying MiXCR to the 5' RACE reads. This table has over 60,000 distinct CDR3 sequences, about 9.4% appearing once. The source material was whole blood. The origin of the receptors is an adult who was a healthcare worker with PCR-confirmed SARS-CoV-2 infection or an uninfected control (not recorded which).

The table lists this clonotype with many counts. CDR3 nucleotide sequence: TGTGCCAGCAGTTTAACCGGCACCGGGGAGCTGTTTTTT. It translates to CASSLTGTGELFF. The chain couples TRBV28 to TRBJ2-2, with no clear D. V dropped 2 bases and J dropped 4 bases, with 5 bases sitting between them. The V gene's germline CDR1 is MDHEN and CDR2 SYDVKM. The CDR3 sequence is 13 residues long.

The gene calls are TRBV10-3 and TRBJ2-1, with TRBD2 matching 15 bases. The CDR3 is 16 residues long. Germline V gives CDR1 ENHRY, CDR2 SYGVKD. The V and J ends lost 6 bases and 7 bases, in that order; junction bases with no gene match: 7. This CDR3 reads CAISQGLAGGLNEQFF. The CDR3 DNA sequence: TGTGCCATCAGCCAGGGACTAGCGGGAGGATTGAATGAGCAGTTCTTC.

This clonotype was seen at least ten times. CDR3 DNA: TGTGCCAGCAGCCAGACAGGGAACTATGGCTACACCTTC. Amino acids: CASSQTGNYGYTF. The gene calls are TRBV5-4 and TRBJ1-2, with 7 bases identical to TRBD1. With 4 bases clipped from V and 2 bases from J, the junction kept 2 bases outside the gene matches. CDR3 size: 13 residues. Per germline, CDR1 SGHNT and CDR2 YYREEE (reference sequence).

This clonotype was recorded many times. The rearrangement links TRBV7-8 to TRBJ1-2, with 12 nucleotides matching TRBD1. Trimming took 5 bases from V and 4 from J; bases not matched to a gene: 14. The CDR3 covers 18 residues. The V gene's germline CDR1 is SGHVS and CDR2 FQNEAQ. CDR3 DNA: TGTGCCAGCAGCCTACAGACGGGACAGGGGGCGATAGGCTATGGCTACACCTTC. It encodes CASSLQTGQGAIGYGYTF.

The table lists this clonotype with a few counts. The chain uses TRBV27 and TRBJ2-1, with D tentatively TRBD2 (6 bases). The CDR3 spans 15 residues. V gave up 1 base and J gave up 6 bases, with 13 bases separating them. Germline values: CDR1 MNHEY, CDR2 SMNVEV (reference sequence). The CDR3 coding sequence is TGTGCCAGCAGTTTATTTGGGAGGTACCCCAATGAGCAGTTCTTC. Amino acid sequence: CASSLFGRYPNEQFF.

This clonotype was counted at least ten times. The chain employs TRBV5-5 and TRBJ2-4; D is undetermined. Trimming stripped 4 bases from V and 9 bases from J, with 14 bases between. There are 13 residues in the CDR3. CDR1 is SGHKS and CDR2 is YYEKEE in the germline V gene (reference sequence). CDR3 nucleotides: TGTGCCAGCAGCGTACCCGGGTTGGCCATTCAGTACTTC. The encoded protein is CASSVPGLAIQYF.

This chain connects TRBV6-6 to TRBJ2-3; D is unclear. Germline V CDR1 and CDR2: MNHNY, SVGAGI (reference sequence). The V and J ends lost 1 base and 7 bases respectively, with 6 bases between them. The CDR3 runs 12 residues. Written as DNA, the CDR3 is TGTGCCAGCAGTTACTTGACGAATACGCAGTATTTT. It specifies CASSYLTNTQYF.

The table lists this clonotype with many counts. The chain is built from TRBV13 and TRBJ2-7; 9 bases align to TRBD2. The trim removed 3 bases at V and 5 bases at J, leaving 5 bases unmatched. This CDR3 is 14 amino acids long. Germline V gene sequence: CDR1 PRHDT, CDR2 FYEKMQ (reference sequence). DNA for the CDR3: TGTGCCAGCAGCTTTTATAGCGGGGGTGACGAGCAGTACTTC. It specifies CASSFYSGGDEQYF. The whole variable domain, remainder taken from reference TRBV13 and TRBJ2-7, is AAGVIQSPRHLIKEKRETATLKCYPIPRHDTVYWYQQGPGQDPQFLISFYEKMQSDKGSIPDRFSAQQFSDYHSELNMSSLELGDSALYFCASSFYSGGDEQYFGPGTRLTVT.

The chain links TRBV19 to TRBJ1-5; D is unclear. The CDR3 consists of 15 residues. Germline V gene lookup returns CDR1 LNHDA and CDR2 SQIVND (reference sequence). The V gene lost 7 bases and the J gene lost 0 bases, with 13 bases spanning the gap. DNA for the CDR3: TGTGCCAGTAACACCGAGGCGGATAGCAATCAGCCCCAGCATTTT. Protein: CASNTEADSNQPQHF.

This clonotype turned up a few times. The chain links TRBV7-9 to TRBJ2-3, with D perhaps TRBD2 (5 bases). Germline CDR1 is SEHNR and CDR2 is FQNEAQ (reference sequence). The CDR3 is 14 amino acids. V gave up 1 base and J gave up 4 bases, with 9 bases separating them. CDR3 bases: TGTGCCAGCAGCTTAGGGGAGTACCCAGATACGCAGTATTTT. Its protein is CASSLGEYPDTQYF.

A few counts support this clonotype. This chain links TRBV5-5 with TRBJ1-3; D might be TRBD1 (6 bases). The V and J ends lost 3 bases and 0 bases respectively, with 16 bases between them. Germline V gene lookup returns CDR1 SGHKS and CDR2 YYEKEE (reference sequence). CDR3 length: 17 amino acids. CDR3 loop: CASSSSDTDSSGNTIYF. Written as DNA, the CDR3 is TGTGCCAGCAGCTCGAGCGACACGGACAGCTCTGGAAACACCATATATTTT.

This clonotype came up a few times. V usage is TRBV20-1 and J usage is TRBJ2-7, with unresolved D. The CDR3 length is 16 residues. Per germline, CDR1 DFQATT and CDR2 SNEGSKA (reference sequence). The V gene lost 5 bases and the J gene lost 1 base, with 21 bases spanning the gap. The CDR3 DNA sequence: TGCAGTGCTGCTACCACGACCTATTCGGTTTCCTACGAGCAGTACTTC. This sequence encodes CSAATTTYSVSYEQYF.

This clonotype occurred many times. This chain uses TRBV5-1 with TRBJ2-5, with 7 bases aligning to TRBD2. The CDR3 is 15 amino acids. The V segment lost 2 bases and the J segment 5 bases; nucleotides outside the gene matches: 9. CDR1 SGHRS and CDR2 YFSETQ come from the germline V gene. As DNA, the CDR3 is TGCGCCAGCAGCTTTGGGGTGACTAGCAAGGAGACCCAGTACTTC. This codes for CASSFGVTSKETQYF. The entire variable domain, with the rest obtained from reference TRBV5-1 and TRBJ2-5, is as follows: KAGVTQTPRYLIKTRGQQVTLSCSPISGHRSVSWYQQTPGQGLQFLFEYFSETQRNKGNFPGRFSGRQFSNSRSEMNVSTLELGDSALYLCASSFGVTSKETQYFGPGTRLLVL.

This clonotype was found many times. The J gene is TRBJ2-7, the V gene TRBV7-9; 7 nucleotides line up with TRBD1. Trimming cost V 10 bases and J 1 base; bases outside gene matches: 4. The germline V gene encodes CDR1 SEHNR and CDR2 FQNEAQ (reference sequence). The CDR3 runs 12 residues. The CDR3 region is CATGTASYEQYF. As DNA, the CDR3 is TGTGCCACCGGGACAGCGTCCTACGAGCAGTACTTC.

This clonotype was counted many times. This sequence joins TRBV7-9 and TRBJ1-1; D might be TRBD1 (5 bases). The CDR3 has 13 amino acids. The germline V and J ends were trimmed by 3 bases and 5 bases, with 10 bases remaining between them. Germline loops: CDR1 SEHNR, CDR2 FQNEAQ (reference sequence). The CDR3 loop reads CASSLGTETEAFF. Here the CDR3 DNA reads TGTGCCAGCAGCTTGGGGACGGAGACTGAAGCTTTCTTT.

This clonotype has a handful of counts. The J gene is TRBJ2-7, the V gene TRBV3-1; D is uncertain. CDR1 is LGHDT and CDR2 is YNNKEL in the germline V gene (reference sequence). The CDR3 contains 12 residues. The germline V and J ends were trimmed by 2 bases and 4 bases, with 6 bases remaining between them. CDR3 in amino acids: CASSQTVYEQYF. The CDR3 DNA sequence: TGTGCCAGCAGCCAAACAGTATACGAGCAGTACTTC.

V is TRBV5-1 and J is TRBJ1-2, with D tentatively TRBD1 (6 bases). The V gene's germline CDR1 is SGHRS and CDR2 YFSETQ. CDR3 size: 14 residues. V lost 0 bases and J lost 5, with 11 bases in between. The CDR3 DNA is TGCGCCAGCAGCTTGGATACGGGGGCTTATGGCTACACCTTC. It specifies CASSLDTGAYGYTF.

The chain carries TRBV19 and TRBJ2-3; perhaps TRBD2 as D (5 bases). The germline V gene has CDR1 LNHDA and CDR2 SQIVND (reference sequence). The CDR3 has 14 amino acids. Trimming removed 7 bases at V and 0 bases at J, with 11 bases between. In nucleotides, the CDR3 is TGTGCCAGTACAGTGGGGAGAAGCACAGATACGCAGTATTTT. The encoded protein is CASTVGRSTDTQYF.

This clonotype was seen at least ten times. The chain has TRBV12-3 or TRBV12-4 and TRBJ1-2; 9 nucleotides align to TRBD1. The trim removed 5 bases at V and 4 bases at J, leaving 8 bases unmatched. The CDR3 sequence is 15 residues long. The CDR3 protein is CASSPPTGGSYGYTF. The DNA of the CDR3 is TGTGCCAGCAGTCCTCCGACAGGGGGGTCCTATGGCTACACCTTC.

This clonotype occurred many times. The chain couples TRBV6-6 to TRBJ1-4; D might be TRBD1 (6 bases). Germline CDR1 MNHNY, CDR2 SVGAGI (reference sequence). There are 15 residues in the CDR3. V lost 7 bases and J 7 bases, leaving 19 bases between the germline ends. CDR3 DNA: TGTGCCAGCACCTCGCCGGACAGAGGAGGTGAAAAACTGTTTTTT. This encodes CASTSPDRGGEKLFF.

The sample holds many counts of this clonotype. V usage is TRBV20-1 and J usage is TRBJ2-5; tentatively, D is TRBD1 (6 bases). V was pared by 3 bases and J by 6 bases, with 23 bases between. CDR1 is DFQATT, CDR2 SNEGSKA, per germline (reference sequence). This CDR3 is 16 amino acids long. Here the CDR3 reads CSASRSRTALLKTQYF. The CDR3 nucleotides read TGCAGTGCTAGCAGATCCCGGACAGCGCTTCTCAAGACCCAGTACTTC.

This clonotype was recorded a few times. The V call is TRBV24-1, the J call TRBJ2-5, with 8 nucleotides matching TRBD2. The length of the CDR3 is 15 residues. V lost 4 bases and J lost 3; bases outside the gene matches: 6. Germline V lookup: CDR1 KGHDR, CDR2 SFDVKD. The CDR3 sequence: CATSEVAGTKETQYF. Here the CDR3 DNA reads TGTGCCACCAGTGAAGTAGCGGGGACCAAAGAGACCCAGTACTTC.

This clonotype showed up many times. The V call is TRBV19, the J call TRBJ2-7; D is perhaps TRBD1 or TRBD2 (5 bases each). The CDR3 covers 14 residues. The germline V gene has CDR1 LNHDA and CDR2 SQIVND (reference sequence). Trimming took 3 bases from V and 7 from J, leaving 16 bases between them. This CDR3 is CASSIGAPSGEQYF. Here the CDR3 DNA reads TGTGCCAGTAGTATCGGGGCACCCTCGGGTGAGCAGTACTTC.